The 30 T cell receptor beta chains below come from one sample, sequenced in a study of regulatory T cells in long-lasting Graves disease. The time point was: newly diagnosed GD, antithyroid drugs for less than 3 months. After RNA was extracted from PBMCs, the TCR library was made from it. According to the study, TCR beta libraries were built with iRepertoire HTBI primers and CDR3-region Arm-PCR. TCRdb analysed the multiplex PCR reads with MiXCR anew, one entry per CDR3 protein. The sample holds 450,000 to 500,000 distinct CDR3 sequences, around 15% seen once. In addition, the sample was reused for a study of T cells in Graves' hyperthyroidism and ophthalmopathy.

The starting material was peripheral blood mononuclear cells (PBMCs), obtained at new diagnosis, from a patient treated with antithyroid drugs. The origin of the receptors is a man aged 35-49 years with Graves disease.

The V gene is TRBV20-1, the J gene TRBJ2-7; 7 positions match TRBD1. The germline gives CDR1 DFQATT, CDR2 SNEGSKA (reference sequence). The CDR3 consists of 13 residues. V shed 5 bases and J 3 bases; nucleotides not matched to a gene: 7. The CDR3 sequence is CSASGTDDYEQYF. The CDR3 coding sequence is TGCAGTGCTTCCGGGACAGACGACTACGAGCAGTACTTC.

This clonotype was picked up a small number of times. The CDR3 loop reads CSAAPTGDEQYF. CDR3 sequence (DNA): TGCAGTGCTGCGCCGACAGGGGACGAGCAGTACTTC. V and J are TRBV20-1 and TRBJ2-7; 8 bases map to TRBD1. V gave up 5 bases and J gave up 5 bases; unmatched junction bases: 5. CDR3 length: 12 residues. Germline lookup yields CDR1 DFQATT and CDR2 SNEGSKA (reference sequence).

The chain recombines TRBV12-3 or TRBV12-4 with TRBJ1-1, with D tentatively TRBD1 (6 bases). CDR3 length: 14 residues. Trimming shortened V by 3 bases and J by 4 bases, and 12 bases separated the two germline ends. Here the CDR3 reads CASSFRGFGTEAFF. In nucleotides, the CDR3 is TGTGCCAGCAGTTTCAGGGGATTTGGCACTGAAGCTTTCTTT.

Many counts were recorded for this clonotype. This rearrangement joins TRBV7-9 to TRBJ2-1, with a possible D match to TRBD1 (7 bases). Germline values: CDR1 SEHNR, CDR2 FQNEAQ (reference sequence). The CDR3 spans 15 residues. Trimming stripped 4 bases from V and 3 bases from J, with 13 bases between. CDR3 sequence reads: CASSSQGGFYNEQFF. The DNA for the CDR3 is TGTGCCAGCAGCTCGCAGGGGGGCTTCTACAATGAGCAGTTCTTC. The full variable domain, with the rest looked up from reference TRBV7-9 and TRBJ2-1, is DTGVSQNPRHKITKRGQNVTFRCDPISEHNRLYWYRQTLGQGPEFLTYFQNEAQLEKSRLLSDRFSAERPKGSFSTLEIQRTEQGDSAMYLCASSSQGGFYNEQFFGPGTRLTVL.

This clonotype was recorded a few times. This rearrangement joins TRBV25-1 to TRBJ2-7; TRBD1 might be the D (7 bases). V was trimmed by 7 bases and J by 4 bases, leaving 20 bases between them. The CDR3 extends over 15 amino acids. The germline gives CDR1 MGHDK, CDR2 SYGVNS. The CDR3 DNA reads TGTGCCAGCACCTCCGGAGGGACAGTGATATACGAGCAGTACTTC. Amino acids: CASTSGGTVIYEQYF.

Ten or more counts support this clonotype. The chain joins TRBV20-1 to TRBJ2-7; no reliable D call. V lost 6 bases to trimming and J lost 2 bases, with 11 bases between them. CDR3 length: 12 amino acids. Germline V gives CDR1 DFQATT, CDR2 SNEGSKA (reference sequence). The CDR3 reads CSARFQTYEQYF. The CDR3 nucleotides read TGCAGTGCCCGGTTCCAAACCTACGAGCAGTACTTC.

This chain connects TRBV27 to TRBJ1-1; tentatively, D is TRBD1 (5 bases). Trimming cost V 3 bases and J 1 base, with 12 bases left between them. The CDR3 has 15 amino acids. In germline, CDR1 is MNHEY, CDR2 SMNVEV (reference sequence). The CDR3 DNA is TGTGCCAGCAGTTTGACAGTTCCGCGGAACACTGAAGCTTTCTTT. Amino acids: CASSLTVPRNTEAFF.

Regarding this clonotype: A single base separates this from a much larger clone, so it may be a read error. This chain links TRBV14 with TRBJ2-1; no reliable D call. The CDR3 runs 15 residues. The germline V gene has CDR1 SGHDN and CDR2 FVKESK. Deletions cut 1 base from V and 0 bases from J, with 7 bases between. The CDR3 nucleotides are TGTGCCAGCAGCCAAGTGGAGAGCTCCTACAATGAGCAGTTCTTC. Protein: CASSQVESSYNEQFF.

This clonotype has a count of ten or more. The V and J genes are TRBV5-1 and TRBJ2-1, with D possibly TRBD1 on 6 matching bases. Germline V gene data show CDR1 as SGHRS and CDR2 as YFSETQ. CDR3 size: 12 residues. V lost 4 bases and J lost 8, with 10 bases in between. CDR3 nucleotide sequence: TGCGCCAGCAGCCTCAGGGGTCATGAGCAGTTCTTC. Its translation is CASSLRGHEQFF.

V is TRBV29-1 and J is TRBJ2-3; D possibly uses TRBD1 or TRBD2 (6 bases each). Trimming took off 7 bases at V and 0 bases at J, with 14 bases between the two ends. Per germline, CDR1 SQVTM and CDR2 ANQGSEA. CDR3 length: 14 residues. Written as DNA, the CDR3 is TGCAGCGCCGGGGGCGGTACTAGCACAGATACGCAGTATTTT. Protein: CSAGGGTSTDTQYF.

J is TRBJ1-2 and V is TRBV10-3; 7 nucleotides align to TRBD1. Germline lookup yields CDR1 ENHRY and CDR2 SYGVKD. The CDR3 spans 15 residues. V was clipped by 4 bases and J by 3 bases; unmatched bases: 8. The CDR3 bases are TGTGCCATCAGTGTTAATCAGGGGGTTTACTATGGCTACACCTTC. This gives the protein CAISVNQGVYYGYTF.

This clonotype has a count of ten or more. V gene TRBV5-1 combines with J gene TRBJ1-1; TRBD1 might be the D (6 bases). V was clipped by 7 bases and J by 1 base, with 17 bases between them. This CDR3 has 15 residues. The germline gives CDR1 SGHRS, CDR2 YFSETQ. CDR3 sequence: CASVHTRGSNTEAFF. In DNA, the CDR3 is TGCGCCAGCGTTCACACCAGGGGCTCGAACACTGAAGCTTTCTTT.

In its sample, this clonotype was seen many times. This chain connects TRBV2 to TRBJ2-3; 9 bases match TRBD2. This CDR3 spans 18 amino acids. V was pared by 4 bases and J by 6 bases, with 17 bases of the junction left unmatched. Germline-derived CDR1 and CDR2 are SNHLY and FYNNEI. The CDR3 is CASSGGRTSAAGEDTQYF. CDR3 nucleotides: TGTGCCAGCAGTGGAGGGAGGACTAGCGCTGCCGGCGAGGATACGCAGTATTTT.

About this clonotype itself: This sequence may be a read error, since a much larger clone differs from it by one base. Here the CDR3 omits its conserved ending phenylalanine or tryptophan, so a read error is the likely source. CDR3 nucleotide sequence: TGCGCCAGCAGCGTACCTACAGGGAACACTGAAGCTTTCCTT. Its translation: CASSVPTGNTEAFL. The chain carries TRBV5-1 and TRBJ1-1, with D maybe TRBD1 (5 bases). The CDR3 spans 14 residues. Germline assignment: CDR1 SGHRS and CDR2 YFSETQ. V was pared by 4 bases and J by 1 base, with 11 bases between.

The chain is built from TRBV19 and TRBJ2-1, with unresolved D. Trimming removed 4 bases at V and 2 bases at J, with 12 bases between. The germline gives CDR1 LNHDA, CDR2 SQIVND (reference sequence). This CDR3 has 15 residues. The CDR3 DNA is TGTGCCAGTAGTAACGCTGCTGCCCCCTACAATGAGCAGTTCTTC. Protein product: CASSNAAAPYNEQFF.

Worth noting for this clonotype: A much larger clone sits a single nucleotide away, making a read error possible. CDR3 sequence: CSASGPGRAYEQYF. In DNA, the CDR3 is TGCAGTGCTAGTGGGCCCGGGAGGGCCTACGAGCAGTACTTC. The V gene is TRBV20-1, the J gene TRBJ2-7; 8 bases line up with TRBD2. With 3 bases clipped from V and 2 bases from J, the junction kept 6 bases outside the gene matches. Germline V gene sequence: CDR1 DFQATT, CDR2 SNEGSKA (reference sequence). The CDR3 sequence is 14 residues long.

This clonotype was found many times. The rearrangement joins TRBV12-3 or TRBV12-4 to TRBJ2-1; TRBD2 aligns across 7 bases. The junction had 4 bases not matched to a gene; V was cut back by 3 bases and J by 2 bases. This CDR3 is built from 15 residues. The CDR3 is CASSFGREPYNEQFF. DNA of the CDR3: TGTGCCAGCAGTTTTGGGCGGGAGCCCTACAATGAGCAGTTCTTC.

This clonotype was recorded many times. The chain employs TRBV20-1 and TRBJ2-7, with TRBD1 identical over 10 bases. Germline CDR1 reads DFQATT; CDR2 reads SNEGSKA (reference sequence). Trimming cost V 3 bases and J 7 bases; bases outside gene matches: 12. The CDR3 runs to 15 residues. The CDR3 region is CSASPRQGATWEQYF. CDR3 nucleotide sequence: TGCAGTGCTAGTCCTCGACAGGGGGCAACTTGGGAGCAGTACTTC.

V and J are TRBV4-1 and TRBJ2-2; no clear D gene. CDR3 length: 17 amino acids. V was shortened by 0 bases and J by 2 bases, with 13 bases between the two germline ends. Germline lookup yields CDR1 MGHRA and CDR2 YSYEKL. This CDR3 reads CASSQEPRMGNTGELFF. The CDR3 DNA is TGCGCCAGCAGCCAAGAGCCCAGGATGGGTAACACCGGGGAGCTGTTTTTT.

This clonotype was recorded many times. The chain is built from TRBV7-9 and TRBJ2-5; 8 nucleotides line up with TRBD1. V shed 3 bases, J shed 4 bases, and the junction held 4 bases outside the gene matches. Per germline, CDR1 SEHNR and CDR2 FQNEAQ (reference sequence). This CDR3 is built from 14 residues. CDR3: CASSFPQGAETQYF. The CDR3 nucleotides are TGTGCCAGCAGCTTTCCTCAGGGGGCAGAGACCCAGTACTTC.

This clonotype was observed at least ten times. This chain connects TRBV6-1 to TRBJ1-1; D not resolved. CDR1 and CDR2 from the germline V gene are MNHNS and SASEGT. This CDR3 comprises 19 residues. V was clipped by 0 bases and J by 4 bases, with 24 bases between them. This CDR3 reads CASSEAVRGGLGAGTEAFF. The DNA of the CDR3 is TGTGCCAGCAGTGAAGCAGTGAGAGGAGGGTTGGGCGCGGGCACTGAAGCTTTCTTT.

Many counts were recorded for this clonotype. The genes are TRBV20-1 and TRBJ2-5; the match to TRBD1 covers 10 bases. Per the germline V gene, CDR1 is DFQATT and CDR2 is SNEGSKA (reference sequence). The junction had 4 bases not matched to a gene; V was cut back by 3 bases and J by 3 bases. This CDR3 is built from 14 residues. CDR3 protein: CSASSGTGEETQYF. CDR3 bases: TGCAGTGCTAGTTCCGGGACAGGGGAAGAGACCCAGTACTTC.

This clonotype was observed at least ten times. CDR3 loop: CAKELAANEQFF. CDR3 sequence (DNA): TGTGCCAAAGAACTAGCGGCCAATGAGCAGTTCTTC. The chain is built from TRBV2 and TRBJ2-1; the match to TRBD2 covers 8 bases. The V and J ends lost 10 bases and 6 bases, in that order; junction bases with no gene match: 5. This CDR3 contains 12 residues. In germline, CDR1 is SNHLY, CDR2 FYNNEI. The full variable domain, with the rest looked up from reference TRBV2 and TRBJ2-1, is EPEVTQTPSHQVTQMGQEVILRCVPISNHLYFYWYRQILGQKVEFLVSFYNNEISEKSEIFDDQFSVERPDGSNFTLKIRSTKLEDSAMYFCAKELAANEQFFGPGTRLTVL.

This clonotype was recorded many times. The chain carries TRBV9 and TRBJ2-5, with 8 bases aligning to TRBD1. In germline, CDR1 is SGDLS, CDR2 YYNGEE. CDR3 size: 15 residues. J lost 0 bases, V lost 4 bases, and 5 bases had no gene match. The CDR3 loop is CASSRRQGYQETQYF. CDR3 coding DNA: TGTGCCAGCAGCCGCAGACAGGGGTACCAAGAGACCCAGTACTTC.

This clonotype turned up a few times. The rearrangement links TRBV20-1 to TRBJ2-1; D is perhaps TRBD2 (6 bases). The V end was cut by 5 bases, the J end by 9 bases, with 17 bases between. Germline V gene lookup returns CDR1 DFQATT and CDR2 SNEGSKA (reference sequence). There are 13 residues in the CDR3. CDR3 in amino acids: CSAGRGVITEQFF. Here the CDR3 DNA reads TGCAGTGCTGGACGCGGGGTTATTACTGAGCAGTTCTTC.

This chain connects TRBV6-1 to TRBJ2-1; 10 bases fit TRBD2. V was clipped by 4 bases and J by 3 bases; unmatched bases: 18. CDR1 MNHNS and CDR2 SASEGT come from the germline V gene. The CDR3 has 20 residues. CDR3 sequence reads: CASSATSGGSGRAYYNEQFF. CDR3 in DNA: TGTGCCAGCAGTGCTACTTCGGGGGGGAGCGGGAGGGCCTACTACAATGAGCAGTTCTTC.

V gene TRBV19 combines with J gene TRBJ2-1; 8 nucleotides align to TRBD2. CDR3 size: 15 residues. Germline CDR1 reads LNHDA; CDR2 reads SQIVND (reference sequence). The V and J ends lost 3 bases and 8 bases, in that order; junction bases with no gene match: 9. The CDR3 loop is CASSMRLATRDEQFF. CDR3 bases: TGTGCCAGTAGTATGCGACTAGCGACCCGGGATGAGCAGTTCTTC.

The V gene is TRBV7-9, the J gene TRBJ2-7; 10 nucleotides agree with TRBD1. CDR1 and CDR2 (germline): SEHNR, FQNEAQ (reference sequence). This CDR3 contains 15 residues. V trimming: 0 bases; J trimming: 3 bases; junction bases outside the gene matches: 2. The DNA of the CDR3 is TGTGCCAGCAGCTTAGCTCGGACAGGGGGCTACGAGCAGTACTTC. Protein product: CASSLARTGGYEQYF.

In this sample, this clonotype turned up a few times. This chain links TRBV11-2 with TRBJ2-2, with no clear D. CDR3 length: 14 residues. Germline CDR1 and CDR2: SGHAT and FQNNGV. The V end lost 3 bases, the J end lost 5 bases, and 10 bases lay between the germline ends. This CDR3 is CASSFLLSTGELFF. DNA of the CDR3: TGTGCCAGCAGCTTCCTCCTTTCTACCGGGGAGCTGTTTTTT.

The chain recombines TRBV27 with TRBJ2-5; possible D gene TRBD2, 5 bases. Trimming took off 2 bases at V and 4 bases at J, with 14 bases between the two ends. The CDR3 contains 15 residues. The germline V gene encodes CDR1 MNHEY and CDR2 SMNVEV (reference sequence). CDR3 residues: CASSLRAGVIETQYF. Written as DNA, the CDR3 is TGTGCCAGCAGTTTAAGGGCCGGGGTTATAGAGACCCAGTACTTC.